The following is a T cell receptor beta chain sequence with its context. Antigen specificity is unknown. The method was immunoSEQ multiplex PCR; TCRdb's version includes in-frame clones alone and lacks a portion of them. The repertoire holds approximately 120,000 clones, roughly 90% seen once, with 2% to 2.5% in the top ten. The data were taken from a study of cytomegalovirus exposure and HLA in healthy donors. Study-level findings and limits: Accounts indicate the classifier identified cytomegalovirus status with strong specificity and sensitivity.

The V end lost 0 bases, the J end lost 0 bases, and 11 bases lay between the germline ends. The CDR3 is 16 amino acids. Germline CDR1 and CDR2: MNHEY and SVGAGI. V usage is TRBV6-5 and J usage is TRBJ1-1; D not resolved. The sequence derives from a woman aged 18-29 years in good health and CMV-seronegative. The specimen sequenced was PBMCs. This CDR3 is CASSYSSGDLNTEAFF. CDR3 nucleotide sequence: TGTGCCAGCAGTTACTCAAGTGGAGACCTGAACACTGAAGCTTTCTTT.